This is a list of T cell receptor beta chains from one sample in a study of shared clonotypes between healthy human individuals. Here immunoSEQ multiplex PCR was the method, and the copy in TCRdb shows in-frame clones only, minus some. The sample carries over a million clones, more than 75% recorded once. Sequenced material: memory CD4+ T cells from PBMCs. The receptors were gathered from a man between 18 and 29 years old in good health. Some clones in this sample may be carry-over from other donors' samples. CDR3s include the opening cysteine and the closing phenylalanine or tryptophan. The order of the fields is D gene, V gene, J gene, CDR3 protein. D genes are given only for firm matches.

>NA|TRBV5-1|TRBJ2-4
CASSATIAKNIQYF
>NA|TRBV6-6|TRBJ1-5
CASSYPRTDSNQPQHF
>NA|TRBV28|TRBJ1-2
CASRRLPRDNYGYTF
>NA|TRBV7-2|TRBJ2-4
CASSLARPMGNIQYF
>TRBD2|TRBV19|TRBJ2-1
CASSRPGTRAYNEQFF
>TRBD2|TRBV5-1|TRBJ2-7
CASSPRGAGAYEQYF
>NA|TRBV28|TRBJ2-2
CASSQHSGNTGELFF
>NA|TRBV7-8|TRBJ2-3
CASSPRVLPDTQYF
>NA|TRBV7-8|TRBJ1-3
CASSLVGFGSGNTIYF
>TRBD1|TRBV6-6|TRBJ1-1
CASRSTGSTEAFF
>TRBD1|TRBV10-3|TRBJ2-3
CAISALPGQGTDTQYF
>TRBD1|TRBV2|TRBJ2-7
CASTGGYEQYF
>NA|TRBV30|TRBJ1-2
CAWGWGYGYTF
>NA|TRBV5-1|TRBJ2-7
CASSLGGHEQYF
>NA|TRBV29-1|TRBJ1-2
CSVEGGYTF
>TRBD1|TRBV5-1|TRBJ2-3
CASSVGTDLGTDTQYF
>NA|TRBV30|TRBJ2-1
CASPGGTYNEQFF
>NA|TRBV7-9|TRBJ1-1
CASSHSTTTEAFF
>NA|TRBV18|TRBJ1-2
CASSPEQGNYGYTF
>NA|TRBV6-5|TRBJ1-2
CASSYGGQPYGYTF
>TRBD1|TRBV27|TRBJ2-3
CASSPYRGSTDTQYF
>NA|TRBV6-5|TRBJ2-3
CASSLLRATQYF
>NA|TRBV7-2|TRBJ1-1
CASSSGFGTEAFF
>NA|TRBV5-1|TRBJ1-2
CASSLAGGRRAYGYTF
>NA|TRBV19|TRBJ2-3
CASSTGRFSTDTQYF
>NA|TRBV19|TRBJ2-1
CASSYGTESSYNEQFF
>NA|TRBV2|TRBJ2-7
CASARGQPYEQYF
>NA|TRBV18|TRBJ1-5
CASSPNTGRVQPQHF
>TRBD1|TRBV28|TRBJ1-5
CASTRTGGRQPQHF
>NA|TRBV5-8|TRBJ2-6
CASSLGLSWANVLTF
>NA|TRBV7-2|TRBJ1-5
CASSPRGGGVSNQPQHF
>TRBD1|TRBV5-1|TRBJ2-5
CASSLEQGEWETQYF
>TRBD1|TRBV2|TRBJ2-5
CASSVGTVAETQYF
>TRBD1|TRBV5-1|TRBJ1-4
CASSWGQVFNEKLFF